This T cell receptor beta chain appears in the sequencing data of a study of OX40 agonist ivuxolimab in advanced cancers. Study-level information: Prior checkpoint blockade (anti-PD-1, anti-PD-L1 or anti-CTLA-4) was permitted; around 40% had it.

Clones were read by immunoSEQ multiplex PCR, and TCRdb kept only the in-frame ones, dropping some. The sample comprises about 95,000 clones, approximately 92% of which are singletons, and under 0.35% rests with the top ten. The germline V gene has CDR1 ENHRY and CDR2 SYGVKD. The CDR3 has 18 amino acids. With 0 bases clipped from V and 2 bases from J, the junction kept 10 bases outside the gene matches. The chain has TRBV10-3 and TRBJ2-7; 10 bases are a match to TRBD1. This TCR derives from an adult with an advanced solid tumor such as melanoma, head and neck, liver or kidney cancer. The sample was CD4+ or CD8+ T cells sorted from blood, taken in a trial of the OX40 agonist ivuxolimab. In DNA form, the CDR3 reads TGTGCCATCAGTGAGTCGTCGGGCGGGACAGGGGTGACCTACGAGCAGTACTTC. This codes for CAISESSGGTGVTYEQYF.